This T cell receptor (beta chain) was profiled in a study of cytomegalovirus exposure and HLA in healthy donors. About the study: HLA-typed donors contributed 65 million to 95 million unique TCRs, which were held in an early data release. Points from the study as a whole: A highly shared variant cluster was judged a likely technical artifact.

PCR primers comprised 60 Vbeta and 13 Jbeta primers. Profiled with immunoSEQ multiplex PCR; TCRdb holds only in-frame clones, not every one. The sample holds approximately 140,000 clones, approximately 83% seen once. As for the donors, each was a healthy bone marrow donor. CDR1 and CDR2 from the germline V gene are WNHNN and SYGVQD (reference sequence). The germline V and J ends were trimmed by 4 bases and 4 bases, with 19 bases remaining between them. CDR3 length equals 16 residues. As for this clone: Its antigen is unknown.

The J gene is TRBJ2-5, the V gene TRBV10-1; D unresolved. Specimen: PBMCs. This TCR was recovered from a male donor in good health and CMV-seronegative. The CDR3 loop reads CASSVWIPAPGETQYF. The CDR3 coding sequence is TGCGCCAGCAGTGTGTGGATCCCCGCCCCAGGAGAGACCCAGTACTTC.